The clone carrying this TCR beta chain was detected only once. Participant-reported clinical history was the basis for cohort assignment. Assay: immunoSEQ multiplex PCR; the TCRdb copy retains only in-frame clones and omits some. The sample consists of 180,000 or so clones, around 88% of them appearing once. V shed 1 base, J shed 4 bases, and the junction held 10 bases outside the gene matches. The germline V gene encodes CDR1 SEHNR and CDR2 FQNEAQ (reference sequence). This CDR3 spans 18 amino acids. The source of the sample is a study of blood T cell repertoires in COVID-19. Study-wide context: The samples span acute and convalescent COVID-19 from the United States, Italy and Spain.

The clonotype was recovered from a woman aged 30 to 39 who had recovered from COVID-19. This chain connects TRBV7-9 to TRBJ2-4; 10 nucleotides align to TRBD2. Sequencing was performed on PBMCs or T cells enriched from blood (not recorded which). CDR3 loop: CASSLGTSGGRNKNIQYF. In DNA form, the CDR3 reads TGTGCCAGCAGCTTAGGGACTAGCGGCGGCCGGAATAAAAACATTCAGTACTTC.